The 24 T cell receptor beta chains given below trace back to one sample, sequenced in a study of CXCR3-negative and CXCR3-positive naive CD8 T cells. Carrying UMI labels, the TRB cDNA libraries were prepared through 5' RACE. From the 5' RACE reads, TCRdb lists one entry per CDR3 protein and no DNA. The sample includes over 95,000 distinct CDR3 sequences. Study findings and constraints: In CXCR3-positive naive cells, the TRB CDR3s were more hydrophobic than in CXCR3-negative naive cells.

These receptors have no known antigen. The sample was naive CXCR3+ CD8+ T cells from blood. As for subset: CD45RO-CCR7+CD27+CD95- naive CD8+ T cells expressing CXCR3 (TNR3+). These receptors all stem from a human donor in good health. Some clones in this sample may be carry-over from other donors' samples.

The chain is built from TRBV9 and TRBJ2-1; TCRdb returns TRBD1, unconfirmable since there is no DNA. CDR3 length: 15 residues. CDR1 is SGDLS and CDR2 is YYNGEE in the germline V gene. CDR3 in amino acids: CASSTPGQDGNEQFF.

This sequence joins TRBV19 and TRBJ2-7; as DNA is missing, the TRBD1 call by TCRdb cannot be tested. The CDR3 is 13 amino acids. Germline V gives CDR1 LNHDA, CDR2 SQIVND (reference sequence). The CDR3 spells CASSMGTALEQYF.

The chain carries TRBV28 and TRBJ2-7; the TCRdb D gene call, TRBD1, has no DNA to confirm it. The germline gives CDR1 MDHEN, CDR2 SYDVKM. CDR3 length equals 13 residues. The CDR3 region is CATSDSALYEQYF.

The genes are TRBV7-9 and TRBJ2-6; checking the TCRdb D call of TRBD1 is not possible without DNA. The germline V gene encodes CDR1 SEHNR and CDR2 FQNEAQ (reference sequence). The CDR3 is 18 amino acids. This chain's CDR3 is CASSSPGQGKSGANVLTF.

The chain is built from TRBV7-9 and TRBJ2-1; TCRdb's D call, TRBD1, is unchecked because there is no DNA. The CDR3 runs to 17 residues. Germline V CDR1 and CDR2: SEHNR, FQNEAQ (reference sequence). Here the CDR3 reads CASSSNRGSGPYNEQFF.

The chain joins TRBV29-1 to TRBJ2-7; as DNA is missing, the TRBD2 call by TCRdb cannot be tested. Germline CDR1 reads SQVTM; CDR2 reads ANQGSEA. CDR3 length: 15 amino acids. The CDR3 spells CSVEEATSASYEQYF.

The rearrangement joins TRBV19 to TRBJ2-2; TCRdb indicates TRBD1, and absent DNA this call remains unverified. Germline-derived CDR1 and CDR2 are LNHDA and SQIVND (reference sequence). This CDR3 contains 14 residues. The CDR3 here is CASRVQGNTGELFF. Combining the CDR3 with reference TRBV19 and TRBJ2-2 gives the whole variable domain DGGITQSPKYLFRKEGQNVTLSCEQNLNHDAMYWYRQDPGQGLRLIYYSQIVNDFQKGDIAEGYSVSREKKESFPLTVTSAQKNPTAFYLCASRVQGNTGELFFGEGSRLTVL.

J is TRBJ2-1 and V is TRBV5-6; TCRdb proposes TRBD2, but this gene call is untestable without DNA. Germline V gene sequence: CDR1 SGHDT, CDR2 YYEEEE. The CDR3 is 17 residues long. The CDR3 protein is CASSLGTSGRVVHEQFF.

The chain uses TRBV28 and TRBJ2-1; TCRdb returns TRBD1, unconfirmable since there is no DNA. The CDR3 loop spans 14 amino acids. Germline V lookup: CDR1 MDHEN, CDR2 SYDVKM. CDR3 sequence: CASTPLHRGNEQFF.

The rearrangement uses TRBV12-3 or TRBV12-4 and TRBJ2-1; TCRdb indicates TRBD1, and absent DNA this call remains unverified. The length of the CDR3 is 13 residues. The CDR3 region is CASSSDRVNEQFF.

The rearrangement uses TRBV5-6 and TRBJ2-7. Germline CDR1 is SGHDT and CDR2 is YYEEEE. The CDR3 is 14 residues long. The CDR3 loop reads CASSLPDRSYEQYF.

CDR3 in amino acids: CASSQDIGTNQPQHF. This chain links TRBV3-1 with TRBJ1-5. The V gene's germline CDR1 is LGHDT and CDR2 YNNKEL (reference sequence). CDR3 length equals 15 residues.

This chain connects TRBV6-5 to TRBJ2-5; TCRdb selects TRBD2, and the lack of DNA leaves this call unchecked. Germline-derived CDR1 and CDR2 are MNHEY and SVGAGI. The CDR3 spans 14 residues. The CDR3 sequence: CASRSSGGSETQYF.

The CDR3 is CASSMGQGIDEQYF. The chain is built from TRBV19 and TRBJ2-7; TCRdb reports TRBD1, a call that lacks DNA to check it against. The germline gives CDR1 LNHDA, CDR2 SQIVND (reference sequence). The CDR3 sequence is 14 residues long.

This sequence joins TRBV4-3 and TRBJ2-6. CDR3 size: 16 residues. Germline CDR1 and CDR2: LGHNA and YSLEER. This chain's CDR3 is CASSQDHHSGANVLTF.

V usage is TRBV11-2 and J usage is TRBJ2-1; the D call from TCRdb, TRBD2, cannot be confirmed without DNA. Germline CDR1 reads SGHAT; CDR2 reads FQNNGV. The CDR3 covers 22 residues. This chain's CDR3 is CASSFFGQQLAGSLNPYNEQFF.

This chain joins TRBV29-1 and TRBJ2-7. The germline V gene encodes CDR1 SQVTM and CDR2 ANQGSEA. The length of the CDR3 is 14 residues. CDR3 sequence: CSVEDRTSSYEQYF.

This chain uses TRBV20-1 with TRBJ1-5. This CDR3 spans 15 amino acids. Germline V gene data show CDR1 as DFQATT and CDR2 as SNEGSKA (reference sequence). CDR3 residues: CSARAGGLSNQPQHF.

The genes are TRBV2 and TRBJ2-7. Germline CDR1 and CDR2: SNHLY and FYNNEI. This CDR3 is built from 11 residues. This chain's CDR3 is CASMESYEQYF.

V gene TRBV18 combines with J gene TRBJ2-3; the TRBD1 assignment by TCRdb is unverifiable without DNA. This CDR3 has 16 amino acids. Germline CDR1 and CDR2: KGHSH and LQKENI. The CDR3 region is CASSPTDRGRTDTQYF.

The V call is TRBV12-3 or TRBV12-4, the J call TRBJ2-5. This CDR3 contains 12 residues. CDR3 region: CASKGFQETQYF.

The chain joins TRBV29-1 to TRBJ2-7. CDR1 is SQVTM, CDR2 ANQGSEA, per germline. This CDR3 is built from 14 residues. The CDR3 loop is CSVVMASSGYEQYF.

V is TRBV28 and J is TRBJ2-3; without DNA, the TCRdb call of TRBD2 cannot be checked. The CDR3 runs to 14 residues. From germline, CDR1 is MDHEN and CDR2 SYDVKM. The CDR3 reads CASTQREGTDTQYF.

The chain employs TRBV3-1 and TRBJ2-1. Germline values: CDR1 LGHDT, CDR2 YNNKEL (reference sequence). The CDR3 extends over 15 amino acids. CDR3 region: CASSQDYRAYNEQFF.